Below are 28 T cell receptor beta chains sequenced from a single sample in a study of T cells after yellow fever vaccination. TCRdb re-called the 5' RACE reads through MiXCR, storing one row per CDR3 protein. The sample lists fewer than 450,000 distinct CDR3 sequences, approximately 8% occurring once. The sequences come from PBMCs, collected around 45 days after the first yellow fever vaccination. These receptors were taken from a man younger than 35 who received the YFV17D yellow fever vaccine.

There are many counts of this clonotype. The V gene is TRBV5-1, the J gene TRBJ1-4; the match to TRBD1 covers 8 bases. The V gene's germline CDR1 is SGHRS and CDR2 YFSETQ. The CDR3 has 14 amino acids. The trim removed 4 bases at V and 7 bases at J, leaving 6 bases unmatched. DNA for the CDR3: TGCGCCAGCAGCGTGAGGACAGGGCCTGAAAAACTGTTTTTT. Translated: CASSVRTGPEKLFF.

This clonotype was detected ten times or more. The chain joins TRBV7-9 to TRBJ1-3, with 7 bases aligning to TRBD1. Per germline, CDR1 SEHNR and CDR2 FQNEAQ (reference sequence). CDR3 length: 15 amino acids. The CDR3 coding sequence is TGTGCGTCACCGGGACAGCGAAGCTCTGGAAACACCATATATTTT. Translating gives CASPGQRSSGNTIYF.

The table lists this clonotype with many counts. The CDR3 DNA follows: TGTGCCAGCAGCTTCTCCCTAGATCCTGCCGATACGCAGTATTTT. Translation gives CASSFSLDPADTQYF. The V and J genes are TRBV7-3 and TRBJ2-3; no firm D call. The CDR3 is made up of 15 amino acids. The V end was cut by 3 bases, the J end by 6 bases, with 16 bases between. Germline V gives CDR1 SGHTA, CDR2 FQGTGA.

Here the CDR3 DNA reads TGTGCCAGCAGCGGAACAGGGGTGAGAAATACGCAGTATTTT. This gives the protein CASSGTGVRNTQYF. The chain combines TRBV5-6 with TRBJ2-3; 7 bases agree with TRBD1. Germline CDR1 SGHDT, CDR2 YYEEEE. Trimming removed 4 bases from V and 7 bases from J; junction bases left unmatched: 9. The CDR3 is 14 amino acids.

This clonotype was seen a handful of times. V usage is TRBV7-9 and J usage is TRBJ2-1, with a tentative D call TRBD2 (5 bases). V lost 1 base and J 8 bases, leaving 18 bases between the germline ends. CDR1 and CDR2 (germline): SEHNR, FQNEAQ (reference sequence). The CDR3 is 16 amino acids. The CDR3 loop reads CASSLERGNPRDEQFF. In DNA, the CDR3 is TGTGCCAGCAGCTTAGAACGGGGAAACCCAAGGGATGAGCAGTTCTTC.

There are a few counts of this clonotype. The chain couples TRBV3-1 to TRBJ2-7; tentatively, D is TRBD2 (6 bases). This CDR3 spans 16 amino acids. Trimming stripped 1 base from V and 0 bases from J, with 13 bases between. The germline CDR1 and CDR2 sequences are LGHDT and YNNKEL (reference sequence). The CDR3 nucleotides read TGTGCCAGCAGCCAAGTCGCAGCGGGTGCCTCCTACGAGCAGTACTTC. Translating gives CASSQVAAGASYEQYF.

This clonotype turned up a few times. The genes are TRBV3-1 and TRBJ2-2; D gene ambiguous. Germline V gene data show CDR1 as LGHDT and CDR2 as YNNKEL (reference sequence). This CDR3 has 13 amino acids. The V and J ends lost 1 base and 5 bases respectively, with 5 bases between them. Here the CDR3 DNA reads TGTGCCAGCAGCCAAGTGTCTACCGGGGAGCTGTTTTTT. Its protein is CASSQVSTGELFF.

This clonotype was counted only a few times. V gene TRBV28 combines with J gene TRBJ2-3; D ambiguous. The CDR3 is 15 residues long. Trimming cost V 3 bases and J 2 bases, with 12 bases left between them. Germline V gene lookup returns CDR1 MDHEN and CDR2 SYDVKM. Written as DNA, the CDR3 is TGTGCCAGCAGTTTCCCTGGACGGTACACAGATACGCAGTATTTT. It encodes CASSFPGRYTDTQYF.

Ten or more counts support this clonotype. The chain recombines TRBV7-3 with TRBJ2-5; 9 bases are a match to TRBD2. CDR3 length: 16 amino acids. The germline gives CDR1 SGHTA, CDR2 FQGTGA. J lost 3 bases, V lost 6 bases, and 11 bases had no gene match. The CDR3 loop reads CASRPNWRGGEETQYF. For the CDR3, the DNA is TGTGCCAGCAGACCAAACTGGCGGGGGGGGGAAGAGACCCAGTACTTC.

The chain couples TRBV9 to TRBJ2-3; D could derive from TRBD1 or TRBD2 (5 bases each). Trimming stripped 4 bases from V and 0 bases from J, with 18 bases between. This CDR3 spans 17 amino acids. Germline V gene data show CDR1 as SGDLS and CDR2 as YYNGEE. CDR3 region: CASSLRDRGFSTDTQYF. As DNA, the CDR3 is TGTGCCAGCAGCCTCCGGGACCGAGGGTTTAGCACAGATACGCAGTATTTT.

This clonotype appeared a few times. The rearrangement uses TRBV7-9 and TRBJ1-4; 7 bases are shared with TRBD1. Germline values: CDR1 SEHNR, CDR2 FQNEAQ (reference sequence). The CDR3 spans 14 residues. Trimming at V came to 4 bases and at J to 5 bases, leaving 4 bases not matched to a gene. This CDR3 reads CASSSTGWNEKLFF. CDR3 nucleotide sequence: TGTGCCAGCAGCTCGACAGGGTGGAATGAAAAACTGTTTTTT.

This clonotype was counted only a few times. In DNA form, the CDR3 reads TGCGCCAGCAGCTTGGCGGCAGAATCTAATGAAAAACTGTTTTTT. Protein product: CASSLAAESNEKLFF. The genes are TRBV5-1 and TRBJ1-4, with unresolved D. Trimming removed 0 bases at V and 3 bases at J, with 9 bases between. Germline values: CDR1 SGHRS, CDR2 YFSETQ. The CDR3 has 15 amino acids.

This clonotype was detected only a few times. V and J are TRBV7-3 and TRBJ2-3, with D perhaps TRBD1 (5 bases). V was shortened by 5 bases and J by 2 bases, with 11 bases between the two germline ends. The germline CDR1 and CDR2 sequences are SGHTA and FQGTGA. The CDR3 extends over 14 amino acids. CDR3 sequence (DNA): TGTGCCAGCAGCCCCTGGGGCCTCACAGATACGCAGTATTTT. Translating gives CASSPWGLTDTQYF.

This chain's CDR3 is CASSASGGAVDEQFF. The CDR3 DNA sequence: TGTGCCAGCAGCGCCAGCGGGGGGGCCGTGGATGAGCAGTTCTTC. The chain couples TRBV9 to TRBJ2-1, with 10 bases aligning to TRBD2. The CDR3 is 15 residues long. The V segment lost 3 bases and the J segment 8 bases; nucleotides outside the gene matches: 8. Germline CDR1 and CDR2: SGDLS and YYNGEE.

The J gene is TRBJ2-7, the V gene TRBV7-9; 8 nucleotides match TRBD1. Trimming at V came to 2 bases and at J to 4 bases, leaving 7 bases not matched to a gene. Germline V CDR1 and CDR2: SEHNR, FQNEAQ (reference sequence). The CDR3 consists of 15 residues. The CDR3 sequence: CASSLYGTGLYEQYF. The CDR3 DNA reads as TGTGCCAGCAGCTTATATGGGACAGGACTATACGAGCAGTACTTC.

In its sample, this clonotype was seen a few times. The chain is built from TRBV12-3 or TRBV12-4 and TRBJ2-2, with TRBD2 identical over 9 bases. After removal of 7 bases from V and 4 bases from J, the junction contained 7 bases not matched to a gene. This CDR3 spans 15 amino acids. The DNA for the CDR3 is TGTGCCAGCAACCCACTAGCGGGTAGCACCGGGGAGCTGTTTTTT. Protein sequence: CASNPLAGSTGELFF.

This chain links TRBV11-2 with TRBJ2-2; 7 positions match TRBD2. Trimming took 5 bases from V and 0 from J; bases not matched to a gene: 6. This CDR3 is 16 amino acids long. CDR1 is SGHAT and CDR2 is FQNNGV in the germline V gene. CDR3 nucleotide sequence: TGTGCCAGCAGCCCGCTCCGGGGGGCGAACACCGGGGAGCTGTTTTTT. Its translation is CASSPLRGANTGELFF.

This clonotype showed up just a few times. This sequence joins TRBV12-3 or TRBV12-4 and TRBJ2-5, with D possibly TRBD1 on 5 matching bases. The CDR3 runs 15 residues. V shed 5 bases and J shed 4 bases, with 17 bases lying between them. DNA for the CDR3: TGTGCCAGCAGTCCGAATCCTAGGGGCGGAGAGACCCAGTACTTC. This codes for CASSPNPRGGETQYF.

V and J are TRBV7-2 and TRBJ1-1; a possible D gene is TRBD1 (6 bases). From germline, CDR1 is SGHTA and CDR2 FQGNSA. The CDR3 is made up of 16 amino acids. V was cut by 1 base and J by 9 bases, with 21 bases left in between. The CDR3 loop is CASSLVRRSLGGQAFF. In DNA, the CDR3 is TGTGCCAGCAGCTTAGTTCGCCGCAGCTTGGGGGGGCAAGCTTTCTTT. The full variable domain, completed using reference TRBV7-2 and TRBJ1-1, is GAGVSQSPSNKVTEKGKDVELRCDPISGHTALYWYRQSLGQGLEFLIYFQGNSAPDKSGLPSDRFSAERTGGSVSTLTIQRTQQEDSAVYLCASSLVRRSLGGQAFFGQGTRLTVV.

This clonotype was observed a few times. The chain links TRBV11-2 to TRBJ2-3, with D hard to call. This CDR3 contains 14 residues. CDR1 and CDR2 from the germline V gene are SGHAT and FQNNGV. Trimming shortened V by 1 base and J by 5 bases, and 10 bases separated the two germline ends. DNA for the CDR3: TGTGCCAGCAGCTTAGGGCTCTTTAGAGATACGCAGTATTTT. It is translated as CASSLGLFRDTQYF.

This CDR3 reads CASSEGWVPNQPQHF. As DNA, the CDR3 is TGTGCCAGCAGTGAAGGGTGGGTACCAAATCAGCCCCAGCATTTT. The J gene is TRBJ1-5, the V gene TRBV6-1, with unresolved D. The V end was cut by 1 base, the J end by 4 bases, with 11 bases between. The CDR3 is 15 residues long. Germline CDR1 and CDR2: MNHNS and SASEGT.

V gene TRBV20-1 combines with J gene TRBJ2-7; 8 positions agree with TRBD1. This CDR3 is 14 amino acids long. The germline CDR1 and CDR2 sequences are DFQATT and SNEGSKA (reference sequence). The CDR3 region is CSARDGDRFYEPYV. The DNA of the CDR3 is TGCAGTGCTAGAGATGGGGACAGGTTCTACGAGCCGTACGTC.

The chain combines TRBV6-1 with TRBJ1-5; D is ambiguous. Trimming cost V 6 bases and J 3 bases, with 18 bases left between them. This CDR3 has 16 amino acids. Germline V gene sequence: CDR1 MNHNS, CDR2 SASEGT. CDR3 in amino acids: CASSPRREQINQPQHF. CDR3 nucleotide sequence: TGTGCCAGCAGCCCTCGGCGGGAACAGATCAATCAGCCCCAGCATTTT.

A few counts support this clonotype. The chain recombines TRBV7-2 with TRBJ1-3; TRBD1 is a possible D gene (5 bases). CDR1 SGHTA and CDR2 FQGNSA come from the germline V gene. Trimming took off 4 bases at V and 1 base at J, with 11 bases between the two ends. The CDR3 covers 15 residues. The CDR3 sequence: CASSSGTGSGNTIYF. CDR3 nucleotide sequence: TGTGCCAGCAGCTCGGGGACCGGATCTGGAAACACCATATATTTT.

This chain connects TRBV6-5 to TRBJ2-2, with no clear D. Germline CDR1 is MNHEY and CDR2 is SVGAGI. Trimming cost V 3 bases and J 1 base, with 15 bases left between them. This CDR3 is 17 amino acids long. The CDR3 sequence: CASSYKRGRMNTGELFF. CDR3 sequence (DNA): TGTGCCAGCAGTTATAAAAGAGGTCGAATGAACACCGGGGAGCTGTTTTTT.

This clonotype appeared many times. This chain links TRBV5-4 with TRBJ2-2; D gene ambiguous. CDR3 length equals 14 residues. V was trimmed by 3 bases and J by 0 bases, leaving 6 bases between them. Germline CDR1 is SGHNT and CDR2 is YYREEE (reference sequence). Written as DNA, the CDR3 is TGTGCCAGCAGCTCCGTCGCGAACACCGGGGAGCTGTTTTTT. Translating it yields CASSSVANTGELFF.

The chain is built from TRBV29-1 and TRBJ2-5; 8 bases are shared with TRBD1. Germline lookup yields CDR1 SQVTM and CDR2 ANQGSEA. This CDR3 is built from 13 residues. V lost 7 bases to trimming and J lost 5 bases; unmatched junction nucleotides: 9. The CDR3 DNA sequence: TGCAGCGCCGACTACCGGGACAGGGAGACCCAGTACTTC. This gives the protein CSADYRDRETQYF. The variable domain in full, completed from reference TRBV29-1 and TRBJ2-5, reads SAVISQKPSRDICQRGTSLTIQCQVDSQVTMMFWYRQQPGQSLTLIATANQGSEATYESGFVIDKFPISRPNLTFSTLTVSNMSPEDSSIYLCSADYRDRETQYFGPGTRLLVL.

The chain combines TRBV5-6 with TRBJ1-2; the D gene is possibly TRBD1 (6 bases). The V gene's germline CDR1 is SGHDT and CDR2 YYEEEE. This CDR3 spans 14 amino acids. Trimming stripped 0 bases from V and 6 bases from J, with 12 bases between. CDR3 residues: CASSLDRVFDGYTF. DNA for the CDR3: TGTGCCAGCAGCTTGGACAGGGTTTTTGATGGCTACACCTTC.